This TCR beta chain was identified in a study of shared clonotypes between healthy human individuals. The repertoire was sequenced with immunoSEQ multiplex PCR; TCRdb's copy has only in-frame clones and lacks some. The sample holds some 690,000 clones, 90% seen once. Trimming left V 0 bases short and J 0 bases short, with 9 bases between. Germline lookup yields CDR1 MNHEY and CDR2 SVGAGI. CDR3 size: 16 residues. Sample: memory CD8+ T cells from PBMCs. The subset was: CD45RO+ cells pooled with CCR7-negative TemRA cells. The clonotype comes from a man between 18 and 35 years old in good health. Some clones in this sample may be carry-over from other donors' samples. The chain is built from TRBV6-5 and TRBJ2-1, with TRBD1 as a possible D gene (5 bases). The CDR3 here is CASSYSHRSSYNEQFF. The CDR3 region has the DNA TGTGCCAGCAGTTACTCGCACAGGTCCTCCTACAATGAGCAGTTCTTC.